The T cell receptor (beta chain) under discussion was sequenced for a study of blood T cell repertoires in COVID-19. CDR1 and CDR2 from the germline V gene are LNHDA and SQIVND (reference sequence). The CDR3 covers 16 residues. Unmatched junction bases numbered 9, after V lost 5 bases and J lost 2 bases. Clones were sequenced by immunoSEQ multiplex PCR, and TCRdb holds only the in-frame ones, with some missing. The data show roughly 260,000 clones, with about 88% seen just once and under 4.5% held by the top ten. The specimen sequenced was peripheral blood. This TCR was sampled from a man aged 60 to 75 who had recovered from COVID-19. V usage is TRBV19 and J usage is TRBJ1-3; 7 bases map to TRBD1. Written as DNA, the CDR3 is TGTGCCAGTAGTCTCAGGGACAGTGGAGCTGGAAACACCATATATTTT. It is translated as CASSLRDSGAGNTIYF.